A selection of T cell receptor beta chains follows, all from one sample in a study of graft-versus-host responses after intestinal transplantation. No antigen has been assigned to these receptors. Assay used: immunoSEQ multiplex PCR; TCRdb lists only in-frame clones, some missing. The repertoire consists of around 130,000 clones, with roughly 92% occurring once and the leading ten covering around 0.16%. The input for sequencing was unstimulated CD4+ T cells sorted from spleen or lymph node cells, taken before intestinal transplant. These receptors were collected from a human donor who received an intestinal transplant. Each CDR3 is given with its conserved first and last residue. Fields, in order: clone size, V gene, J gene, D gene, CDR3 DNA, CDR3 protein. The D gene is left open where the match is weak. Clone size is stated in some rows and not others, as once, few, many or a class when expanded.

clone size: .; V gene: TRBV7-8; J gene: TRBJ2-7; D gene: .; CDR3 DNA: TGTGCCAGCAGCTTCGGAGGTAATGAATACGAGCAGTACTTC; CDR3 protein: CASSFGGNEYEQYF
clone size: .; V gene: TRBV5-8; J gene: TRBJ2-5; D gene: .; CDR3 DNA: TGTGCCAGCAGCTTGCACAAGTTAGAGACCCAGTACTTC; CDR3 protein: CASSLHKLETQYF
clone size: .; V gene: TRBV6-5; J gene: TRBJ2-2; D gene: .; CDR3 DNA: TGTGCCAGCAGGATTTCGGGACACACAACCGGGGAGCTGTTTTTT; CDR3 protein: CASRISGHTTGELFF
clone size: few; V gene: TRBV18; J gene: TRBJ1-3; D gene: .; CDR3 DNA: TGTGCCAGCTCACTGGACCTTTTCTCTGGAAACACCATATATTTT; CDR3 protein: CASSLDLFSGNTIYF
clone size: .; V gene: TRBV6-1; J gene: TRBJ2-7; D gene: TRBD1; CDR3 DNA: TGTGCCAGCAGCCTACAGGGGAAATCGGGCGAGCAGTACTTC; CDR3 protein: CASSLQGKSGEQYF
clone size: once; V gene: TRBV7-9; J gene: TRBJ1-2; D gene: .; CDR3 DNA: TGTGCCAGCAGCTTAGACGTCGGCTATGGCTACACCTTC; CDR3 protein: CASSLDVGYGYTF
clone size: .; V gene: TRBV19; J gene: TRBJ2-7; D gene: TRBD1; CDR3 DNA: TGTGCCAGTAGTATAGGGAGGACAGGGGTCGAGCAGTACTTC; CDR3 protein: CASSIGRTGVEQYF
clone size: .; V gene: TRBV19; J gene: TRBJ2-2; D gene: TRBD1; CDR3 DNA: TGTGCCAGTAGTAACCCTCGATGGGGGACAGGGGTTTACACCGGGGAGCTGTTTTTT; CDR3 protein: CASSNPRWGTGVYTGELFF
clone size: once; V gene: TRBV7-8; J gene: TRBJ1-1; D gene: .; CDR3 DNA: TGTGCCAGCAGCCCCGGACGGGTTGAAGCTTTCTTT; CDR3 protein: CASSPGRVEAFF
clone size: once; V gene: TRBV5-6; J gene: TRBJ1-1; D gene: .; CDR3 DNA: TGTGCCAGCAGCTCGCCGGGACGGGGCACTGAAGCTTTCTTT; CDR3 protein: CASSSPGRGTEAFF
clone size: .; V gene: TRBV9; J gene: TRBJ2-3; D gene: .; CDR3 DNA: TGTGCCAGCAGCGTAGGGTCCACAGATACGCAGTATTTT; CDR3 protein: CASSVGSTDTQYF
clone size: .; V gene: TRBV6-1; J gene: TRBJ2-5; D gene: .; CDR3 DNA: TGTGCCAGCAGAGAAACGTACAGGGGGGGGGTTGAGACCCAGTACTTC; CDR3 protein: CASRETYRGGVETQYF
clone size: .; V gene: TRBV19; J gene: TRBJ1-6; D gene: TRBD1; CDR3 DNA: TGTGCCAGTAGTCACGAGGGGACAGGGGGTTCACCCCTCCACTTT; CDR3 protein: CASSHEGTGGSPLHF
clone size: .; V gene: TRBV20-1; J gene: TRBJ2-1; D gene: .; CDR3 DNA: TGCAGTGCTAGATCGCGGAATGAGCAGTTCTTC; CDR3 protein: CSARSRNEQFF
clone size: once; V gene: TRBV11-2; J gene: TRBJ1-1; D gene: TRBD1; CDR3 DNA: TGTGCCAGCAGCTTTGGGACAGGGGCTGGTGAAGCTTTCTTT; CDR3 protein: CASSFGTGAGEAFF
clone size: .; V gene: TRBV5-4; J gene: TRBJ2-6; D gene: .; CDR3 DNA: TGTGCCAGCAGCTTCCCCTCTGGGGCCAACGTCCTGACTTTC; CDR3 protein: CASSFPSGANVLTF
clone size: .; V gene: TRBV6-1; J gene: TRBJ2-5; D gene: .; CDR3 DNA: TGTGCCAGCAGTGGCGGACTAGGGGGGGAGACCCAGTACTTC; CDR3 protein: CASSGGLGGETQYF
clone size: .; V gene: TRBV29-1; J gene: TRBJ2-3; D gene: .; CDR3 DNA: TGCAGCGTTGAAGGGGTAGGCACAGATACGCAGTATTTT; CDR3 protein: CSVEGVGTDTQYF
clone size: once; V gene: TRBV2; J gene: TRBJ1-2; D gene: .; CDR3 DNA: TGTGCCAGCAGTGATAAATGGGGCTATGGCTACACCTTC; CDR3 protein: CASSDKWGYGYTF
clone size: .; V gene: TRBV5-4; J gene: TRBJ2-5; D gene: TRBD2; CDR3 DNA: TGTGCCAGCAGCCTAGGGACTAGCGGCTATGAGCAGTACTTC; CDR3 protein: CASSLGTSGYEQYF
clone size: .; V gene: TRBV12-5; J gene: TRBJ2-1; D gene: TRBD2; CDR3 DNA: TGTGCTAGTGGTCTGGGACTAGTTCAGAATGAGCAGTTCTTC; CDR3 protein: CASGLGLVQNEQFF
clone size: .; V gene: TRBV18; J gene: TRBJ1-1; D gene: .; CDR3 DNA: TGTGCCAGCTCACCAAGTCAGATCTCTGATGTTACTGAAGCTTTCTTT; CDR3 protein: CASSPSQISDVTEAFF
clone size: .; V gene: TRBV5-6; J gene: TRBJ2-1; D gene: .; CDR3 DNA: TGTGCCAGCAGCTTCGGGTATAGCTACAATGAGCAGTTCTTC; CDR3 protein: CASSFGYSYNEQFF
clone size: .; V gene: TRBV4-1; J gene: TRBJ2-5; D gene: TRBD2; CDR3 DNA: TGCGCCAGCAGCCGAGGACTAGCGGGGGGACGAGAGACCCAGTACTTC; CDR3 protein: CASSRGLAGGRETQYF
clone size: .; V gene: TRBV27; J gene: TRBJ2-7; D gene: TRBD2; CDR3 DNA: TGTGCCAGCAGTAGCCGCGGGGGACCATACGAGCAGTACTTC; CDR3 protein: CASSSRGGPYEQYF
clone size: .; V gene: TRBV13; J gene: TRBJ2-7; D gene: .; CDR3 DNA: TGTGCCAGCAGCTTAGGCAGGGCCCCCTACGAGCAGTACTTC; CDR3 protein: CASSLGRAPYEQYF
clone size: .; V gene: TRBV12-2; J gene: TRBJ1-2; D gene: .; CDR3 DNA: TGTGCAAGTCGCTTATATTCAGGGGACTATGGCTACACCTTC; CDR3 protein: CASRLYSGDYGYTF
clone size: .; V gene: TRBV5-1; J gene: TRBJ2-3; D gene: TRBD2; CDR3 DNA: TGCGCCAGCGGCTTGACTAGCGGGGCAGATACGCAGTATTTT; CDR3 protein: CASGLTSGADTQYF
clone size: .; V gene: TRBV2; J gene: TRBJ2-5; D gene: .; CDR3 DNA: TGTGCCAGCTGGGGCAGGGATGAGACCCAGTACTTC; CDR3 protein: CASWGRDETQYF
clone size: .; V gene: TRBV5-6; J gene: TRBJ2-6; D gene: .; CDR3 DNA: TGTGCCAGCAGCTTTAAGGGCGGAGCACACTCTGGGGCCAACGTCCTGACTTTC; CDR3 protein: CASSFKGGAHSGANVLTF
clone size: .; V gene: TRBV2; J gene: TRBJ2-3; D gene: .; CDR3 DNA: TGTGCCAGCAGTGAGGGGCGAGTCACAGATACGCAGTATTTT; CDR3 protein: CASSEGRVTDTQYF
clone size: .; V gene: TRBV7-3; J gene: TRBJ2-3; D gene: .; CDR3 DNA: TGTGCCAGCGGGGGCGCTGGAACAGATACGCAGTATTTT; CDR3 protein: CASGGAGTDTQYF
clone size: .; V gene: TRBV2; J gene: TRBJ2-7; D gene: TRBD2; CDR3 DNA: TGTGCCAGCAGTGACGGGGGGGTGACCGAGCAGTACTTC; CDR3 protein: CASSDGGVTEQYF
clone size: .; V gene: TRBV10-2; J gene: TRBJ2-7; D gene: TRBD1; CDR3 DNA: TGCGCCAGCAGTGAAGGGACAGCTACCGGGCAGTACTTC; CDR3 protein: CASSEGTATGQYF
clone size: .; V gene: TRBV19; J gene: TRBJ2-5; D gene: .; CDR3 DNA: TGTGCCAGTAGTATCTCCTTGGGGGGCTGGGAGACCCAGTACTTC; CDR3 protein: CASSISLGGWETQYF
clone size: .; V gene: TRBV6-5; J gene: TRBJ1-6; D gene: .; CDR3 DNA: TGTGCCAGCAGAACCCCCGACAGGTTTAATTCACCCCTCCACTTT; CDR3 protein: CASRTPDRFNSPLHF
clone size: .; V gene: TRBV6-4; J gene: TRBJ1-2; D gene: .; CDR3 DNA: TGTGCCAGCAGTAGTTCGGCCGGGCTGGGGTATGGCTACACCTTC; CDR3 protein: CASSSSAGLGYGYTF
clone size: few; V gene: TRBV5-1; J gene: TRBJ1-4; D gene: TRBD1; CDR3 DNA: TGCGCCAGCAGCATAGGACAGGTTAGCCGCGATGAAAAACTGTTTTTT; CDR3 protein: CASSIGQVSRDEKLFF
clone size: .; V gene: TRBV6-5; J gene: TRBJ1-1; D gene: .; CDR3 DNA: TGTGCCAGCAGTTACTCGAAGTATGGGGGGAACACTGAAGCTTTCTTT; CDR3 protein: CASSYSKYGGNTEAFF
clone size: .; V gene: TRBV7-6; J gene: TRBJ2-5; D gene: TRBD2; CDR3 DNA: TGTGCCAGCAGCAGAGCCGGGACTAGCGGGGAGGCCCAGTACTTC; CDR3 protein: CASSRAGTSGEAQYF
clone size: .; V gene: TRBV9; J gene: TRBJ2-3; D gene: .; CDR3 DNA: TGTGCCAGCAGCGTAGAGGGTTACGGCACAGATACGCAGTATTTT; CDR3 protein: CASSVEGYGTDTQYF
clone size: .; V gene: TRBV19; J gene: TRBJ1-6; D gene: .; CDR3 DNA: TGTGCCAGTAGTATATGGGGCAGGAATTCACCCCTCCACTTT; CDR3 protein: CASSIWGRNSPLHF
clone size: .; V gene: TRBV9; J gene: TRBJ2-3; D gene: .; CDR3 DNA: TGTGCCAGCAGCGTTGAGGTTGCAGATACGCAGTATTTT; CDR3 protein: CASSVEVADTQYF
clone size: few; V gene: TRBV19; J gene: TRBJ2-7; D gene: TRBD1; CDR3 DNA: TGTGCCAGTAGTATAGGGACAGGAAAATCCTACGAGCAGTACTTC; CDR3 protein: CASSIGTGKSYEQYF
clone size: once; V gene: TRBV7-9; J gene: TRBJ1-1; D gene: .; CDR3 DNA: TGTGCCAGCAGCTTGGGGGGCCCAATGCGGAGGGCCACTGAAGCTTTCTTT; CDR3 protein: CASSLGGPMRRATEAFF
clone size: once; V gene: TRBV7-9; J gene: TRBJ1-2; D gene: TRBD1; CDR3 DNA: TGTGCGGGGAGACAGGGGGAATCCTATGGCTACACCTTC; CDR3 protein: CAGRQGESYGYTF
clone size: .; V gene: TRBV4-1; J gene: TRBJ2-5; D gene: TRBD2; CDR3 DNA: TGCGCCAGCAGCCAGAGCGGGACTAACCAAGAGACCCAGTACTTC; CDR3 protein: CASSQSGTNQETQYF
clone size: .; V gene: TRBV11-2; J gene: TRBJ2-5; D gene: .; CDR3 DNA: TGTGCCAGCACCTCTAGCTTTTTCCAAGAGACCCAGTACTTC; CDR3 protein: CASTSSFFQETQYF
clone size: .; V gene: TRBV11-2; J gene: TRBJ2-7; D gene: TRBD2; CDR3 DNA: TGTGCCAGCAGCTTAACGGGGGGAGAGCAGTACTTC; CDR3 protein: CASSLTGGEQYF
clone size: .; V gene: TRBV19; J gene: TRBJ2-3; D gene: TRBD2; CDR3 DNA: TGTGCCAGCAGTCGGGGGGGCCCCTCAGATACGCAGTATTTT; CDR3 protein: CASSRGGPSDTQYF
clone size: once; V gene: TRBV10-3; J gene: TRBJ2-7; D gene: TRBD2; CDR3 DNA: TGTGCCATCAGTGCGGGGGGGCGGTCCTACGAGCAGTACTTC; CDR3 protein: CAISAGGRSYEQYF
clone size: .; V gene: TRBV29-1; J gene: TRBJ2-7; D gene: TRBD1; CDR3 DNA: TGCAGCGCTTCTCCCGGGACAGGGTCCCACGAGCAGTACTTC; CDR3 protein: CSASPGTGSHEQYF
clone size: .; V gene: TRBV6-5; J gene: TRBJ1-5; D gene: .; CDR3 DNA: TGTGCCAGCACTACAGTTAGCAATCAGCCCCAGCATTTT; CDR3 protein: CASTTVSNQPQHF
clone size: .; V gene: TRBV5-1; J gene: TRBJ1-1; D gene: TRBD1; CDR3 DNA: TGCGCCAGCAGCTTGGGGGTAGGGGGCTTCACTGAAGCTTTCTTT; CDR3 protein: CASSLGVGGFTEAFF
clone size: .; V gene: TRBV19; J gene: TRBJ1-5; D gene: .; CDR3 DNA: TGTGCCAGACCGACGGAAGCTGGCAATCAGCCCCAGCATTTT; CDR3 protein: CARPTEAGNQPQHF
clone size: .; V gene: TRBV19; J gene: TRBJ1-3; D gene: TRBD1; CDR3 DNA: TGTGCCAGTAGGTCAAGAAGGACAGGGGGCTTGGACACCATATATTTT; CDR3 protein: CASRSRRTGGLDTIYF
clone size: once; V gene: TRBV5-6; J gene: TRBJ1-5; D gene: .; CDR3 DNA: TGTGCCAGCAGCTTGGGGACGGGAAGGAGGCCCCAGCATTTT; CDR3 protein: CASSLGTGRRPQHF
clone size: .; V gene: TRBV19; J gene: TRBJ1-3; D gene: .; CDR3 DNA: TGTGCCAGTAGTACAGGGCGTAGGGGTGGAAACACCATATATTTT; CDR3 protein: CASSTGRRGGNTIYF
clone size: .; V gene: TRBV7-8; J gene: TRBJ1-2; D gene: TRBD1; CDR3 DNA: TGTGCCAGCAGCCCCGACAGGGGGCAGGACTATGGCTACACCTTC; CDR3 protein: CASSPDRGQDYGYTF
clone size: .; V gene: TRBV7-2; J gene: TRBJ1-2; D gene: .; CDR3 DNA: TGTGCCAGCAGCTCCCTGGCGGGTGGCTACACCTTC; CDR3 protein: CASSSLAGGYTF